Presented here are 28 T cell receptor beta chains from one specimen sequenced in a study of blood T cell repertoires in COVID-19. This table comes from immunoSEQ multiplex PCR, and its TCRdb copy is limited to in-frame clones, with some not included. The sample shows about 90,000 clones, 80% to 95% of them seen only once. Specimen: peripheral blood. The receptors here all came from a woman aged 55-70 years with active COVID-19.

The V and J genes are TRBV28 and TRBJ1-5; TRBD1 might be the D (5 bases). V dropped 4 bases and J dropped 0 bases, with 19 bases sitting between them. The CDR3 covers 18 residues. CDR1 is MDHEN and CDR2 is SYDVKM in the germline V gene. CDR3 amino acids: CASSSRIGAGYSNQPQHF. The CDR3 bases are TGTGCCAGCAGTTCCCGCATTGGGGCGGGGTATAGCAATCAGCCCCAGCATTTT. The variable domain in full, completed from reference TRBV28 and TRBJ1-5, reads DVKVTQSSRYLVKRTGEKVFLECVQDMDHENMFWYRQDPGLGLRLIYFSYDVKMKEKGDIPEGYSVSREKKERFSLILESASTNQTSMYLCASSSRIGAGYSNQPQHFGDGTRLSIL.

Turning to this clone: This same CDR3 is encoded by further DNA sequences in the sample. The J gene is TRBJ2-7, the V gene TRBV3-1 (or the pseudogene TRBV3-2); 8 bases map to TRBD2. CDR1 is LGHDT, CDR2 YNNKEL, per germline (reference sequence). This CDR3 is built from 18 residues. V lost 4 bases to trimming and J lost 0 bases; unmatched junction nucleotides: 14. The CDR3 nucleotides are TGTGCCAGCAGCCCTCCGGGGGGGGCCGCGGGGGGCTCCTACGAGCAGTACTTC. It yields the protein CASSPPGGAAGGSYEQYF.

The V gene is TRBV10-1, the J gene TRBJ2-1; perhaps TRBD1 as D (6 bases). This CDR3 contains 18 residues. The V and J ends lost 3 bases and 7 bases respectively, with 25 bases between them. CDR1 and CDR2 (germline): WNHNN, SYGVQD (reference sequence). The CDR3 here is CASSEVSGAGAQWNEQFF. DNA of the CDR3: TGCGCCAGCAGTGAAGTTAGTGGGGCAGGGGCCCAATGGAATGAGCAGTTCTTC.

On this clone: Germline and junction disagree at one end, which may indicate a read error. CDR3 in DNA: TGTGCCAGCAGCTTAGAGTTCCGTCAGGGGTCGATTTTTTTT. Translated: CASSLEFRQGSIFF. This sequence joins TRBV7-9 and TRBJ1-1, with D possibly TRBD1 on 6 matching bases. CDR1 and CDR2 from the germline V gene are SEHNR and FQNEAQ (reference sequence). The CDR3 totals 14 residues.

The CDR3 DNA is TGTGCCAGCAGCGTAACCGGGGACTCCTATAATTCACCCCTCCACTTT. It specifies CASSVTGDSYNSPLHF. This sequence joins TRBV9 and TRBJ1-6; D remains ambiguous. The CDR3 is made up of 16 amino acids. The V and J ends lost 1 base and 0 bases respectively, with 8 bases between them. The germline V gene encodes CDR1 SGDLS and CDR2 YYNGEE.

This chain uses TRBV27 with TRBJ2-2, with TRBD1 matching 7 bases. The CDR3 runs to 16 residues. Germline CDR1 and CDR2: MNHEY and SMNVEV (reference sequence). V lost 7 bases, J lost 5 bases, and 13 bases stayed unmatched. CDR3 loop: CASNPVTGVKTGELFF. The DNA of the CDR3 is TGTGCCAGCAATCCGGTCACAGGGGTAAAGACCGGGGAGCTGTTTTTT.

V and J are TRBV28 and TRBJ2-6; D remains unclear. Trimming cost V 3 bases and J 0 bases, with 6 bases left between them. The CDR3 spans 15 residues. Germline V CDR1 and CDR2: MDHEN, SYDVKM. Here the CDR3 reads CASSFLRSGANVLTF. The CDR3, as DNA: TGTGCCAGCAGTTTTCTACGCTCTGGGGCCAACGTCCTGACTTTC.

This clone has just a few counts. J is TRBJ2-1 and V is TRBV4-2; 13 bases map to TRBD2. The J segment lost 7 bases and the V segment lost 3 bases, leaving 3 bases of the junction unmatched. Germline CDR1 LGHNA, CDR2 YNFKEQ. This CDR3 comprises 15 residues. For the CDR3, the DNA is TGTGCCAGCAGCCAGGGACTAGCGGGACCTAATGAGCAGTTCTTC. Protein: CASSQGLAGPNEQFF.

V usage is TRBV11-3 and J usage is TRBJ2-2, with D perhaps TRBD2 (6 bases). Germline-derived CDR1 and CDR2 are SGHNT and YENEEA. V was cut by 1 base and J by 5 bases, with 8 bases left in between. The CDR3 is 14 residues long. CDR3 loop: CASSLGSGTGELFF. In DNA, the CDR3 is TGTGCCAGCAGCTTAGGTAGCGGAACCGGGGAGCTGTTTTTT.

V and J are TRBV7-6 and TRBJ2-3; possibly TRBD2 for D (6 bases). This CDR3 contains 16 residues. The V and J ends lost 1 base and 8 bases respectively, with 19 bases between them. Germline V lookup: CDR1 SGHVS, CDR2 FNYEAQ. This chain's CDR3 is CASSLEGWDSRGTQYF. The CDR3 nucleotides are TGTGCCAGCAGCTTAGAGGGGTGGGACTCCCGGGGTACGCAGTATTTT.

The chain carries TRBV5-1 and TRBJ2-5; D might be TRBD1 (5 bases). Germline CDR1 reads SGHRS; CDR2 reads YFSETQ. Between the trimmed V and J ends, which lost 1 base and 2 bases, there was a span of 9 bases. This CDR3 spans 14 amino acids. CDR3 in DNA: TGCGCCAGCAGCTTGTTTCAGGGTCAAGAGACCCAGTACTTC. Its protein product is CASSLFQGQETQYF. The whole variable domain, remainder taken from reference TRBV5-1 and TRBJ2-5, is KAGVTQTPRYLIKTRGQQVTLSCSPISGHRSVSWYQQTPGQGLQFLFEYFSETQRNKGNFPGRFSGRQFSNSRSEMNVSTLELGDSALYLCASSLFQGQETQYFGPGTRLLVL.

The chain's CDR3 is CASSIEASATNEQFF. The CDR3 DNA is TGTGCCAGTAGTATAGAGGCTAGCGCTACTAATGAGCAGTTCTTC. V gene TRBV19 combines with J gene TRBJ2-1; TRBD2 is a possible D gene (6 bases). Per the germline V gene, CDR1 is LNHDA and CDR2 is SQIVND (reference sequence). V was clipped by 0 bases and J by 7 bases, with 13 bases between them. This CDR3 region has 15 residues.

This sequence joins TRBV5-4 and TRBJ2-7, with 9 bases fitting TRBD2. Trimming at V came to 2 bases and at J to 2 bases, leaving 8 bases not matched to a gene. Looked up from germline, CDR1 is SGHNT and CDR2 is YYREEE (reference sequence). The CDR3 loop spans 16 amino acids. The CDR3 protein is CASSFLIAGAPYEQYF. The CDR3 nucleotides read TGTGCCAGCAGCTTCCTTATAGCGGGAGCTCCCTACGAGCAGTACTTC.

The rearrangement joins TRBV7-2 to TRBJ2-7; 10 bases align to TRBD1. The V gene's germline CDR1 is SGHTA and CDR2 FQGNSA. This CDR3 is 14 amino acids long. The V gene end was trimmed by 4 bases and the J gene end by 7 bases; junction bases not matched to a gene: 7. As DNA, the CDR3 is TGTGCCAGCAGCTCGGGACAGGGGCTATGGGAGCAGTACTTC. This gives the protein CASSSGQGLWEQYF.

The rearrangement uses TRBV9 and TRBJ2-7; D is uncertain. This CDR3 has 15 amino acids. The ends were cut back, 0 bases at V and 2 bases at J, with 12 bases in the middle. Per the germline V gene, CDR1 is SGDLS and CDR2 is YYNGEE. The CDR3 DNA sequence: TGTGCCAGCAGCGTAGCTCCGGGTCAACCCTACGAGCAGTACTTC. This codes for CASSVAPGQPYEQYF.

In DNA form, the CDR3 reads TGTGCCACCAGCAGAGATTTGGGCGATACGCAGTATTTT. Its protein product is CATSRDLGDTQYF. The V gene is TRBV15, the J gene TRBJ2-3; no clear D. V lost 0 bases and J 6 bases, leaving 7 bases between the germline ends. CDR1 is LNHNV and CDR2 is YYDKDF in the germline V gene (reference sequence). This CDR3 has 13 amino acids.

The chain carries TRBV11-2 and TRBJ1-1, with D hard to call. V lost 2 bases and J lost 1, with 8 bases in between. This CDR3 has 14 amino acids. Germline V lookup: CDR1 SGHAT, CDR2 FQNNGV. CDR3: CASSLRAGNTEAFF. The CDR3, as DNA: TGTGCCAGCAGCTTACGGGCGGGGAACACTGAAGCTTTCTTT.

The rearrangement links TRBV12-5 to TRBJ2-4; 8 bases fit TRBD1. Germline assignment: CDR1 LGHNT and CDR2 FRNRAP. There are 16 residues in the CDR3. V shed 0 bases and J 3 bases; nucleotides not matched to a gene: 4. The CDR3 region is CASGLVLTGDKNIQYF. The DNA for the CDR3 is TGTGCTAGTGGTTTGGTCCTGACAGGGGACAAAAACATTCAGTACTTC.

This clone was seen only once. The rearrangement joins TRBV2 to TRBJ1-1; 8 bases agree with TRBD1. Germline V gene sequence: CDR1 SNHLY, CDR2 FYNNEI. The J segment lost 1 base and the V segment lost 7 bases, leaving 8 bases of the junction unmatched. This CDR3 comprises 15 residues. DNA of the CDR3: TGTGCCAGCACGCTGGACAGGGTTAAGAACACTGAAGCTTTCTTT. Protein sequence: CASTLDRVKNTEAFF.

The chain employs TRBV28 and TRBJ2-6; TRBD2 aligns across 12 bases. Losses at the gene ends were 6 bases for V and 1 base for J; bases not matched to a gene: 4. The V gene's germline CDR1 is MDHEN and CDR2 SYDVKM. CDR3 length: 17 amino acids. As DNA, the CDR3 is TGTGCCAGCAGGCGGACTAGCGGGAATTCTGGGGCCAACGTCCTGACTTTC. It codes for CASRRTSGNSGANVLTF.

The chain recombines TRBV11-2 with TRBJ2-5; 9 nucleotides agree with TRBD2. With 2 bases clipped from V and 5 bases from J, the junction kept 9 bases outside the gene matches. Germline V CDR1 and CDR2: SGHAT, FQNNGV. The CDR3 spans 16 residues. The CDR3 bases are TGTGCCAGCAGCTTAATTCGGCGGGAGGGCCGCGAGACCCAGTACTTC. Translated, it gives CASSLIRREGRETQYF.

The J gene is TRBJ1-2, the V gene TRBV11-2; a weak D match, TRBD1 (5 bases). This CDR3 has 15 residues. Germline CDR1 is SGHAT and CDR2 is FQNNGV. Trimming took off 0 bases at V and 7 bases at J, with 15 bases between the two ends. The CDR3 bases are TGTGCCAGCAGCTTAGAAGGGGTCAGGGTCTCTGGCTACACCTTC. It specifies CASSLEGVRVSGYTF.

The table lists this clone with a count of one. This chain connects TRBV19 to TRBJ2-3, with 9 positions matching TRBD1. Trimming removed 7 bases from V and 2 bases from J; junction bases left unmatched: 7. The CDR3 is 15 residues long. Looked up from germline, CDR1 is LNHDA and CDR2 is SQIVND (reference sequence). Here the CDR3 DNA reads TGTGCCAGTACTCCGGGACAGGGATACACAGATACGCAGTATTTT. It codes for CASTPGQGYTDTQYF.

The chain recombines TRBV11-2 with TRBJ1-3; no clear D gene. This CDR3 spans 14 amino acids. The V end lost 6 bases, the J end lost 0 bases, and 9 bases lay between the germline ends. CDR1 is SGHAT and CDR2 is FQNNGV in the germline V gene. The CDR3 region is CASRLGSSGNTIYF. In DNA form, the CDR3 reads TGTGCCAGCAGACTGGGGAGCTCTGGAAACACCATATATTTT.

The chain is built from TRBV3-1 (or the pseudogene TRBV3-2) and TRBJ1-2, with D maybe TRBD1 (6 bases). Germline CDR1 LGHDT, CDR2 YNNKEL (reference sequence). The CDR3 covers 14 residues. Trimming removed 2 bases at V and 7 bases at J, with 14 bases between. CDR3 sequence: CASSQPGHQSGYTF. The CDR3 DNA sequence: TGTGCCAGCAGCCAACCGGGACATCAATCTGGCTACACCTTC.

This chain joins TRBV6-2 or TRBV6-3 and TRBJ1-6; 9 bases agree with TRBD1. V shed 2 bases and J 6 bases; nucleotides not matched to a gene: 2. Per the germline V gene, CDR1 is MNHEY and CDR2 is SVGEGT. The CDR3 is made up of 15 amino acids. Written as DNA, the CDR3 is TGTGCCAGCAGTTACGGGGGACAGGGTAATTCACCCCTCCACTTT. As protein: CASSYGGQGNSPLHF.

V gene TRBV9 combines with J gene TRBJ2-5; TRBD1 matches at 8 bases. CDR1 is SGDLS, CDR2 YYNGEE, per germline. This CDR3 spans 15 amino acids. Trimming at V came to 3 bases and at J to 1 base, leaving 5 bases not matched to a gene. The CDR3 here is CASSADRGVQETQYF. The DNA of the CDR3 is TGTGCCAGCAGCGCCGACAGGGGTGTCCAAGAGACCCAGTACTTC.

This clone is a singleton in its sample. This chain joins TRBV28 and TRBJ1-5; 8 bases are a match to TRBD1. V gave up 8 bases and J gave up 4 bases; unmatched junction bases: 10. Germline values: CDR1 MDHEN, CDR2 SYDVKM. The CDR3 consists of 15 residues. CDR3 DNA sequence: TGTGCCAGCCTCCCCCAGGGGGCGCGGAATCAGCCCCAGCATTTT. Translated: CASLPQGARNQPQHF.